Below are 13 T cell receptor beta chains sequenced from a single sample in a study of T cell responses to AZD1222 COVID-19 vaccine. Some clones are missing from TCRdb's copy, which holds only in-frame ones; the method was immunoSEQ multiplex PCR. The sample holds 100,000 or so clones, 88% seen once. Sample: peripheral blood, taken on day 0 of AZD1222 vaccination. The receptors were gathered from an adult in good health.

This rearrangement joins TRBV7-9 to TRBJ1-2; D unclear. The CDR3 contains 10 residues. The ends were cut back, 9 bases at V and 3 bases at J, with 5 bases in the middle. Germline V gene lookup returns CDR1 SEHNR and CDR2 FQNEAQ (reference sequence). CDR3 DNA sequence: TGTGCCAGTGGGGACTATGGCTACACCTTC. It yields the protein CASGDYGYTF.

V gene TRBV19 combines with J gene TRBJ2-1; D is ambiguous. The CDR3 is 13 residues long. The V end lost 3 bases, the J end lost 9 bases, and 12 bases lay between the germline ends. The germline CDR1 and CDR2 sequences are LNHDA and SQIVND (reference sequence). CDR3 coding DNA: TGTGCCAGTAGTATCAACCCCAAAGCTGAGCAGTTCTTC. This translates into CASSINPKAEQFF.

With respect to this clone: At one boundary the junction diverges from the germline segment, which might be a read error. V usage is TRBV7-9 and J usage is TRBJ1-4; D gene ambiguous. The CDR3 consists of 13 residues. Germline V gene sequence: CDR1 SEHNR, CDR2 FQNEAQ (reference sequence). The CDR3 region is CASILAGYEKLFF. The DNA of the CDR3 is TGTGCCAGCATCTTAGCTGGGTATGAAAAACTGTTTTTT.

The table lists this clone with a count of one. The rearrangement links TRBV13 to TRBJ2-3; D remains unclear. Germline CDR1 is PRHDT and CDR2 is FYEKMQ (reference sequence). The CDR3 has 14 residues. V dropped 5 bases and J dropped 0 bases, with 9 bases sitting between them. CDR3 in amino acids: CASSTDASTDTQYF. Written as DNA, the CDR3 is TGTGCCAGCAGCACGGACGCTAGCACAGATACGCAGTATTTT.

The rearrangement links TRBV24-1 to TRBJ2-5; perhaps TRBD2 as D (7 bases). Germline V gene lookup returns CDR1 KGHDR and CDR2 SFDVKD. The CDR3 has 15 residues. V lost 3 bases to trimming and J lost 5 bases, with 15 bases between them. The CDR3 DNA sequence: TGTGCCACCAGTGATCCGAACAGGGAGGGGGAGACCCAGTACTTC. Translation gives CATSDPNREGETQYF.

This clone was detected a few times. The rearrangement uses TRBV28 and TRBJ2-7; D uncertain. Trimming removed 2 bases from V and 3 bases from J, with 11 bases in between. This CDR3 region has 14 residues. Looked up from germline, CDR1 is MDHEN and CDR2 is SYDVKM. This CDR3 is CASSLNGRHYEQYF. The CDR3, as DNA: TGTGCCAGCAGTTTAAACGGCAGACACTACGAGCAGTACTTC.

This clone was detected only once. The chain employs TRBV18 and TRBJ1-2; TRBD1 matches 7 bases. The CDR3 covers 18 residues. Germline V lookup: CDR1 KGHSH, CDR2 LQKENI. Trimming removed 2 bases from V and 6 bases from J; junction bases left unmatched: 18. DNA for the CDR3: TGTGCCAGCTCACCATCGGTCGCACCACAGGGGAGGGTGGATGGCTACACCTTC. It specifies CASSPSVAPQGRVDGYTF.

The chain carries TRBV6-2 or TRBV6-3 and TRBJ2-2; TRBD2 matches at 7 bases. The CDR3 is 17 amino acids. The V and J ends lost 2 bases and 7 bases, in that order; junction bases with no gene match: 13. Germline V gives CDR1 MNHEY, CDR2 SVGEGT. The CDR3 nucleotides are TGTGCCAGCAGTTACACGGGACTATTGGGTTCGGGCGGGGAGCTGTTTTTT. Translation gives CASSYTGLLGSGGELFF.

The V call is TRBV12-5, the J call TRBJ1-5, with D unclear. CDR1 is LGHNT and CDR2 is FRNRAP in the germline V gene. The CDR3 contains 13 residues. V was pared by 6 bases and J by 6 bases, with 12 bases between. The CDR3 here is CASGATLGQPQHF. The CDR3 DNA sequence: TGTGCTAGTGGCGCCACACTTGGTCAGCCCCAGCATTTT.

V is TRBV12-1 and J is TRBJ2-7; the D call TRBD2 from the table was never checked on the DNA. TRBV12-1 is deemed a pseudogene. The CDR3 has 14 amino acids. DNA of the CDR3: TGTGCCAGCAGCTTTGGTGGGAGTACGGACGAGCAGTACTTC. It translates to CASSFGGSTDEQYF.

This chain's CDR3 is CASSLASSMEKLFF. As DNA, the CDR3 is TGTGCCAGCAGCTTAGCGTCAAGTATGGAAAAACTGTTTTTT. The J gene is TRBJ1-4, the V gene TRBV7-9; D ambiguous. Germline-derived CDR1 and CDR2 are SEHNR and FQNEAQ (reference sequence). V lost 0 bases, J lost 8 bases, and 10 bases lay in between. The CDR3 sequence is 14 residues long.

As for this clone: Other nucleotide sequences in the sample specify the same CDR3. This chain joins TRBV7-9 and TRBJ1-2; 9 positions agree with TRBD1. Per the germline V gene, CDR1 is SEHNR and CDR2 is FQNEAQ (reference sequence). With 1 base clipped from V and 8 bases from J, the junction kept 2 bases outside the gene matches. The CDR3 length is 13 residues. CDR3 region: CASSLEGQGGYTF. For the CDR3, the DNA is TGTGCCAGCAGCTTAGAGGGACAGGGCGGCTACACCTTC.

J is TRBJ2-6 and V is TRBV7-9; D is undetermined. The CDR3 is made up of 15 amino acids. Germline lookup yields CDR1 SEHNR and CDR2 FQNEAQ (reference sequence). V lost 2 bases and J lost 1, with 6 bases in between. CDR3 loop: CASSLWDSGANVLTF. Written as DNA, the CDR3 is TGTGCCAGCAGCTTATGGGATTCTGGGGCCAACGTCCTGACTTTC. Full variable domain (missing parts from reference TRBV7-9 and TRBJ2-6): DTGVSQNPRHKITKRGQNVTFRCDPISEHNRLYWYRQTLGQGPEFLTYFQNEAQLEKSRLLSDRFSAERPKGSFSTLEIQRTEQGDSAMYLCASSLWDSGANVLTFGAGSRLTVL.